The 25 T cell receptor beta chains below all came from one sample that was sequenced in a study of shared clonotypes between healthy human individuals (dated by TCRdb to 2020 to 2021). The library came from the immunoSEQ multiplex PCR assay. Not all clones reach the TCRdb copy of this immuneACCESS table, which keeps in-frame sequences only. Checked studies attribute under half of the gap to unresolved V genes and leave the rest unexplained. Within this sample are around 1.4 million clones, with 97% to 99% of them counted one time only. The ten largest clones take up approximately 0.38% of the sample. Input material: naive CD4+ T cells sorted from blood. The sample's cell subset or site label, in plain terms: CD45RA+ positively selected. The receptors were gathered from a man younger than 40 in good health.

The chain is built from TRBV10-1 and TRBJ2-3; the D gene is possibly TRBD2 (6 bases). Germline lookup yields CDR1 WNHNN and CDR2 SYGVQD (reference sequence). This CDR3 contains 13 residues. Trimming took off 3 bases at V and 4 bases at J, with 8 bases between the two ends. DNA of the CDR3: TGCGCCAGCAGTGACGGGAGATCAGATACGCAGTATTTT. This gives the protein CASSDGRSDTQYF.

The rearrangement joins TRBV4-1 to TRBJ2-1; 8 bases map to TRBD2. Germline trimming cut 1 base from V and 6 bases from J; bases unmatched to any gene: 11. Germline loops: CDR1 MGHRA, CDR2 YSYEKL. The CDR3 loop spans 17 amino acids. The CDR3 spells CASSQGLAGREGNEQFF. The CDR3 region has the DNA TGCGCCAGCAGCCAAGGTTTAGCGGGGCGAGAGGGCAATGAGCAGTTCTTC.

CDR3 in amino acids: CASSLGLARTHDEQFF. As DNA, the CDR3 is TGCGCCAGCAGCCTGGGACTAGCGAGGACACACGATGAGCAGTTCTTC. The chain links TRBV5-1 to TRBJ2-1; TRBD2 matches at 10 bases. Trimming at V came to 4 bases and at J to 8 bases, leaving 12 bases not matched to a gene. Per the germline V gene, CDR1 is SGHRS and CDR2 is YFSETQ. The CDR3 is made up of 16 amino acids.

The V and J genes are TRBV9 and TRBJ2-1, with D hard to call. The CDR3 totals 15 residues. Trimming pared 3 bases from V and 1 base from J, leaving 11 bases between. The germline V gene encodes CDR1 SGDLS and CDR2 YYNGEE. Here the CDR3 reads CASSERIGSYNEQFF. CDR3 bases: TGTGCCAGCAGCGAGCGAATCGGGTCCTACAATGAGCAGTTCTTC.

Of note for this clone: The identical CDR3 is also encoded by other nucleotide sequences in the sample. The chain is built from TRBV6-1 and TRBJ1-5, with 10 bases identical to TRBD1. From germline, CDR1 is MNHNS and CDR2 SASEGT. CDR3 length: 13 amino acids. V trimming: 7 bases; J trimming: 4 bases; junction bases outside the gene matches: 1. The CDR3 sequence is CASTGQGNQPQHF. The CDR3 nucleotides are TGTGCCAGCACGGGACAGGGGAATCAGCCCCAGCATTTT.

This clone has just one count. The chain recombines TRBV12-2 with TRBJ1-2; the D call in the table, TRBD1, was not verified against the DNA. TRBV12-2 is described as a pseudogene. The CDR3 is 17 amino acids. CDR3 protein: CASRVRDSVPSPHGYTF. The CDR3 DNA follows: TGTGCAAGTCGCGTCCGGGACAGTGTCCCCAGTCCACATGGCTACACCTTC.

This sequence joins TRBV6-5 and TRBJ2-7; 7 positions match TRBD2. The V and J ends lost 2 bases and 0 bases, in that order; junction bases with no gene match: 7. Germline CDR1 MNHEY, CDR2 SVGAGI. The CDR3 spans 16 residues. This CDR3 reads CASSYRRGGSSYEQYF. CDR3 nucleotides: TGTGCCAGCAGTTACCGGAGGGGAGGGAGCTCCTACGAGCAGTACTTC.

In this sample, this clone turned up once. V usage is TRBV28 and J usage is TRBJ2-2, with D maybe TRBD2 (6 bases). V shed 6 bases and J shed 4 bases, with 12 bases lying between them. From germline, CDR1 is MDHEN and CDR2 SYDVKM. This CDR3 comprises 14 residues. The CDR3 region is CASRNNGGTGELFF. The CDR3 coding sequence is TGTGCCAGCAGGAACAACGGGGGCACCGGGGAGCTGTTTTTT. The complete variable domain, with remaining parts taken from reference TRBV28 and TRBJ2-2, reads DVKVTQSSRYLVKRTGEKVFLECVQDMDHENMFWYRQDPGLGLRLIYFSYDVKMKEKGDIPEGYSVSREKKERFSLILESASTNQTSMYLCASRNNGGTGELFFGEGSRLTVL.

Remarks on this clone: In the same sample, other DNA sequences code for this CDR3. The chain uses TRBV4-1 and TRBJ2-3; D is uncertain. The CDR3 totals 14 residues. CDR1 and CDR2 from the germline V gene are MGHRA and YSYEKL. The V gene lost 2 bases and the J gene lost 0 bases, with 6 bases spanning the gap. The CDR3, as DNA: TGCGCCAGCAGCCAACGCGACAGCACAGATACGCAGTATTTT. It codes for CASSQRDSTDTQYF.

The rearrangement uses TRBV28 and TRBJ1-2; 8 bases line up with TRBD1. The CDR3 loop spans 16 amino acids. The germline gives CDR1 MDHEN, CDR2 SYDVKM. The V and J ends lost 2 bases and 7 bases, in that order; junction bases with no gene match: 12. The CDR3 sequence is CASSLPPRGHPSGYTF. For the CDR3, the DNA is TGTGCCAGCAGTTTACCCCCCAGGGGGCATCCCTCTGGCTACACCTTC.

This rearrangement joins TRBV19 to TRBJ2-7; 11 positions agree with TRBD1. The ends lost 2 bases at V and 0 bases at J; junction bases unmatched: 6. The CDR3 is 17 residues long. Germline CDR1 LNHDA, CDR2 SQIVND (reference sequence). This CDR3 reads CASSIRGQGASSYEQYF. The CDR3 DNA reads as TGTGCCAGTAGTATAAGAGGACAGGGGGCTAGCTCCTACGAGCAGTACTTC.

This clone was seen once. This chain connects TRBV7-3 to TRBJ2-1; 11 bases match TRBD2. Germline CDR1 and CDR2: SGHTA and FQGTGA. V gave up 5 bases and J gave up 6 bases; unmatched junction bases: 6. The CDR3 loop spans 15 amino acids. The CDR3 is CASSPRLAGFNEQFF. For the CDR3, the DNA is TGTGCCAGCAGCCCCAGACTAGCGGGGTTCAATGAGCAGTTCTTC.

The chain joins TRBV7-2 to TRBJ1-5, with D unclear. The germline CDR1 and CDR2 sequences are SGHTA and FQGNSA. The CDR3 length is 15 residues. Trimming removed 1 base at V and 4 bases at J, with 11 bases between. The CDR3 DNA reads as TGTGCCAGCAGCTTAGAAATGGCCAGTAATCAGCCCCAGCATTTT. Its translation is CASSLEMASNQPQHF.

The chain is built from TRBV5-1 and TRBJ2-5; tentative D call: TRBD2 (6 bases). The CDR3 has 14 amino acids. V lost 1 base and J 1 base, leaving 8 bases between the germline ends. Germline CDR1 is SGHRS and CDR2 is YFSETQ. The chain's CDR3 is CASSLTSFQETQYF. CDR3 DNA: TGCGCCAGCAGCTTGACTAGCTTCCAAGAGACCCAGTACTTC. The full variable domain, in which reference TRBV5-1 and TRBJ2-5 provide the parts outside the CDR3, is KAGVTQTPRYLIKTRGQQVTLSCSPISGHRSVSWYQQTPGQGLQFLFEYFSETQRNKGNFPGRFSGRQFSNSRSEMNVSTLELGDSALYLCASSLTSFQETQYFGPGTRLLVL.

This clone came up once. The V call is TRBV5-4, the J call TRBJ1-3; possible D gene TRBD1, 5 bases. This CDR3 spans 13 amino acids. Trimming took off 4 bases at V and 0 bases at J, with 5 bases between the two ends. Germline V gene data show CDR1 as SGHNT and CDR2 as YYREEE (reference sequence). In DNA, the CDR3 is TGTGCCAGCAGCAGGGGCTCTGGAAACACCATATATTTT. Encoded protein: CASSRGSGNTIYF.

The chain employs TRBV7-9 and TRBJ2-7, with TRBD2 matching over 7 bases. This CDR3 spans 13 amino acids. The germline V gene encodes CDR1 SEHNR and CDR2 FQNEAQ (reference sequence). V shed 2 bases, J shed 4 bases, and the junction held 2 bases outside the gene matches. The CDR3 spells CASSLTGGYEQYF. The CDR3 DNA sequence: TGTGCCAGCAGCTTAACGGGGGGATACGAGCAGTACTTC.

For this clone: Other DNA sequences in the same sample also yield this CDR3. The chain joins TRBV2 to TRBJ1-1; 8 bases are a match to TRBD1. V shed 7 bases and J 1 base; nucleotides not matched to a gene: 2. The CDR3 loop spans 13 amino acids. CDR1 is SNHLY, CDR2 FYNNEI, per germline. The CDR3 sequence is CASTGQGNTEAFF. DNA for the CDR3: TGTGCCAGCACCGGACAGGGGAACACTGAAGCTTTCTTT.

The CDR3 sequence is CASSISQASGDYEQYF. CDR3 bases: TGTGCCAGTAGTATCTCACAGGCTAGCGGGGACTACGAGCAGTACTTC. V and J are TRBV19 and TRBJ2-7; 9 bases align to TRBD2. V trimming: 3 bases; J trimming: 3 bases; junction bases outside the gene matches: 9. The germline CDR1 and CDR2 sequences are LNHDA and SQIVND (reference sequence). The CDR3 spans 16 residues.

This chain joins TRBV25-1 and TRBJ1-4; tentatively, D is TRBD1 (5 bases). V lost 1 base and J 8 bases, leaving 11 bases between the germline ends. This CDR3 spans 14 amino acids. Germline V lookup: CDR1 MGHDK, CDR2 SYGVNS. The CDR3 loop reads CASSESASGEKLFF. Here the CDR3 DNA reads TGTGCCAGCAGTGAATCGGCGTCAGGGGAAAAACTGTTTTTT.

The chain joins TRBV7-2 to TRBJ2-2; 8 bases agree with TRBD1. The germline CDR1 and CDR2 sequences are SGHTA and FQGNSA. The J segment lost 6 bases and the V segment lost 6 bases, leaving 6 bases of the junction unmatched. The CDR3 consists of 14 residues. CDR3: CASRRTGFPGELFF. The CDR3 coding sequence is TGTGCCAGCAGACGGACAGGGTTCCCCGGGGAGCTGTTTTTT.

For the CDR3, the DNA is TGTGCCTCCGCGACAGGGACCTACGAGCAGTACTTC. Translation gives CASATGTYEQYF. The chain joins TRBV19 to TRBJ2-7; TRBD1 aligns across 7 bases. In germline, CDR1 is LNHDA, CDR2 SQIVND (reference sequence). The CDR3 sequence is 12 residues long. The trim removed 11 bases at V and 2 bases at J, leaving 6 bases unmatched.

This clone was counted a single time. The genes are TRBV5-1 and TRBJ2-1, with 7 bases that match TRBD1. Germline V gives CDR1 SGHRS, CDR2 YFSETQ. V was pared by 4 bases and J by 3 bases, with 7 bases of the junction left unmatched. There are 15 residues in the CDR3. CDR3 protein: CASSPATGFYNEQFF. Written as DNA, the CDR3 is TGCGCCAGCAGCCCTGCGACAGGGTTCTACAATGAGCAGTTCTTC. The whole variable domain, remainder taken from reference TRBV5-1 and TRBJ2-1, is KAGVTQTPRYLIKTRGQQVTLSCSPISGHRSVSWYQQTPGQGLQFLFEYFSETQRNKGNFPGRFSGRQFSNSRSEMNVSTLELGDSALYLCASSPATGFYNEQFFGPGTRLTVL.

This clone occurred once. This chain uses TRBV28 with TRBJ2-7; D gene ambiguous. Germline CDR1 reads MDHEN; CDR2 reads SYDVKM. Trimming removed 6 bases at V and 5 bases at J, with 8 bases between. This CDR3 is 11 amino acids long. CDR3 residues: CASSPFDEQYF. The DNA for the CDR3 is TGTGCCAGCAGCCCCTTTGACGAGCAGTACTTC.

Written as DNA, the CDR3 is TGTGCCAGCAGTTTTAGCAGGGGGCTAAACACCATATATTTT. Protein product: CASSFSRGLNTIYF. The rearrangement joins TRBV28 to TRBJ1-3, with 8 bases lining up with TRBD1. The junction had 4 bases not matched to a gene; V was cut back by 3 bases and J by 6 bases. This CDR3 region has 14 residues. CDR1 and CDR2 from the germline V gene are MDHEN and SYDVKM.

The chain joins TRBV19 to TRBJ2-4, with D perhaps matching TRBD2 (5 bases). The V and J ends lost 5 bases and 1 base respectively, with 21 bases between them. CDR1 and CDR2 from the germline V gene are LNHDA and SQIVND (reference sequence). The CDR3 contains 18 residues. The CDR3 loop is CASSPLDRDGLAKNIQYF. The CDR3 DNA reads as TGTGCCAGTAGTCCCCTTGATCGGGATGGTCTTGCCAAAAACATTCAGTACTTC.